These 25 T cell receptor beta chains originate from one sample sequenced in a study of regulatory T cells in long-lasting Graves disease. HTBI primers from iRepertoire and Arm-PCR of CDR3 regions yielded the TCR beta libraries. TCRdb re-analysed the multiplex PCR reads in MiXCR, keeping a single row per CDR3 protein. This table holds hundreds of thousands of distinct CDR3 sequences, 15% to 20% found once. Sample time point: newly diagnosed GD, antithyroid drugs for less than 3 months. There was RNA extracted from PBMCs, and the TCR library was made from it. This sample was also put to use in a study of T cells in Graves' hyperthyroidism and ophthalmopathy.

The specimen was peripheral blood mononuclear cells (PBMCs), collected at new diagnosis, from a patient treated with antithyroid drugs. The receptors derive from a man younger than 30 with Graves disease.

This clonotype was observed at least ten times. The gene calls are TRBV30 and TRBJ2-1, with 7 bases fitting TRBD1. There are 14 residues in the CDR3. Germline V gene lookup returns CDR1 GTSNPN and CDR2 SVGIG (reference sequence). V lost 0 bases, J lost 4 bases, and 3 bases stayed unmatched. CDR3 amino acids: CAWSVSTGYNEQFF. The CDR3 DNA sequence: TGTGCCTGGAGTGTATCGACAGGGTACAATGAGCAGTTCTTC.

This clonotype was seen only a few times. The V call is TRBV9, the J call TRBJ2-1, with 9 bases aligning to TRBD2. This CDR3 comprises 16 residues. Unmatched junction bases numbered 6, after V lost 0 bases and J lost 5 bases. Germline CDR1 and CDR2: SGDLS and YYNGEE. The CDR3 protein is CASSVAVRLADNEQFF. The CDR3 bases are TGTGCCAGCAGCGTAGCTGTACGACTAGCGGACAATGAGCAGTTCTTC.

This clonotype was picked up a small number of times. The rearrangement uses TRBV20-1 and TRBJ2-3; D perhaps matches TRBD2 (6 bases). This CDR3 spans 14 amino acids. Trimming cost V 3 bases and J 4 bases, with 14 bases left between them. CDR1 and CDR2 from the germline V gene are DFQATT and SNEGSKA (reference sequence). The DNA for the CDR3 is TGCAGTGCTAGTCGGGAGATTTTGGCAGATACGCAGTATTTT. Its translation: CSASREILADTQYF.

This clonotype appeared many times. The genes are TRBV27 and TRBJ2-1, with TRBD2 identical over 8 bases. Germline loops: CDR1 MNHEY, CDR2 SMNVEV (reference sequence). V was pared by 6 bases and J by 0 bases, with 4 bases of the junction left unmatched. The CDR3 consists of 15 residues. This CDR3 is CASSLSGSSYNEQFF. In DNA form, the CDR3 reads TGTGCCAGCAGCTTGAGCGGGAGCTCCTACAATGAGCAGTTCTTC.

This clonotype was found a few times. The V and J genes are TRBV19 and TRBJ2-1; tentatively, D is TRBD1 (6 bases). There are 14 residues in the CDR3. Germline V gene sequence: CDR1 LNHDA, CDR2 SQIVND (reference sequence). The V end lost 3 bases, the J end lost 9 bases, and 15 bases lay between the germline ends. The DNA for the CDR3 is TGTGCCAGTAGTATCGAAGGGGGTGTCGGTGAGCAGTTCTTC. Amino acid sequence: CASSIEGGVGEQFF. Together with reference TRBV19 and TRBJ2-1, the CDR3 gives the full variable domain: DGGITQSPKYLFRKEGQNVTLSCEQNLNHDAMYWYRQDPGQGLRLIYYSQIVNDFQKGDIAEGYSVSREKKESFPLTVTSAQKNPTAFYLCASSIEGGVGEQFFGPGTRLTVL.

This clonotype has at least ten counts. The genes are TRBV28 and TRBJ2-1; D unclear. The V end was cut by 4 bases, the J end by 5 bases, with 0 bases between. This CDR3 has 10 amino acids. The germline V gene encodes CDR1 MDHEN and CDR2 SYDVKM. The CDR3 loop is CASSYNEQFF. CDR3 DNA: TGTGCCAGCAGTTACAATGAGCAGTTCTTC.

This clonotype was found a few times. The chain has TRBV29-1 and TRBJ2-5; 7 bases align to TRBD1. CDR3 length equals 13 residues. In germline, CDR1 is SQVTM, CDR2 ANQGSEA. V lost 6 bases and J lost 3; bases outside the gene matches: 7. CDR3 residues: CSVATGTEETQYF. The CDR3 region has the DNA TGCAGCGTCGCAACAGGGACAGAAGAGACCCAGTACTTC.

This clonotype was counted ten times or more. The rearrangement links TRBV28 to TRBJ2-2, with TRBD1 as a possible D gene (5 bases). V lost 7 bases and J lost 1, with 10 bases in between. The CDR3 extends over 14 amino acids. CDR1 is MDHEN, CDR2 SYDVKM, per germline. The CDR3 spells CASKGNRNTGELFF. The CDR3 DNA follows: TGTGCCAGCAAGGGGAATAGGAACACCGGGGAGCTGTTTTTT.

A few counts support this clonotype. This rearrangement joins TRBV5-6 to TRBJ2-7; possibly TRBD2 for D (5 bases). Trimming took 8 bases from V and 2 from J, leaving 20 bases between them. CDR3 length: 15 residues. From germline, CDR1 is SGHDT and CDR2 YYEEEE. CDR3 loop: CASRLRGSPPYEQYF. The CDR3 DNA sequence: TGTGCCAGTCGTCTTCGCGGGTCTCCTCCCTACGAGCAGTACTTC.

This clonotype showed up many times. CDR3 nucleotide sequence: TGTGCCAGCAGCGCCGGGACTAGCGGGAACACCGGGGAGCTGTTTTTT. It is translated as CASSAGTSGNTGELFF. The chain recombines TRBV2 with TRBJ2-2, with 11 bases lining up with TRBD2. Germline V gives CDR1 SNHLY, CDR2 FYNNEI. The CDR3 covers 16 residues. J lost 1 base, V lost 6 bases, and 4 bases had no gene match. Drawing the rest from reference TRBV2 and TRBJ2-2, the complete variable domain is EPEVTQTPSHQVTQMGQEVILRCVPISNHLYFYWYRQILGQKVEFLVSFYNNEISEKSEIFDDQFSVERPDGSNFTLKIRSTKLEDSAMYFCASSAGTSGNTGELFFGEGSRLTVL.

The sample holds a few counts of this clonotype. The genes are TRBV20-1 and TRBJ2-2; 7 bases are shared with TRBD2. J lost 4 bases, V lost 5 bases, and 22 bases had no gene match. In germline, CDR1 is DFQATT, CDR2 SNEGSKA (reference sequence). The CDR3 runs to 19 residues. CDR3 coding DNA: TGCAGTGCTGAGCCACTCCCGACTAGCAGGGAAGCGTTCACCGGGGAGCTGTTTTTT. Amino acid sequence: CSAEPLPTSREAFTGELFF.

This clonotype was detected a few times. This chain links TRBV28 with TRBJ1-5; no reliable D call. V lost 3 bases and J lost 1, with 10 bases in between. The CDR3 runs 15 residues. Germline V lookup: CDR1 MDHEN, CDR2 SYDVKM. This chain's CDR3 is CASSLGQPSNQPQHF. The CDR3 nucleotides read TGTGCCAGCAGTTTGGGTCAGCCCAGCAATCAGCCCCAGCATTTT. Supplemented by reference TRBV28 and TRBJ1-5, the full variable domain reads DVKVTQSSRYLVKRTGEKVFLECVQDMDHENMFWYRQDPGLGLRLIYFSYDVKMKEKGDIPEGYSVSREKKERFSLILESASTNQTSMYLCASSLGQPSNQPQHFGDGTRLSIL.

In its sample, this clonotype was seen many times. The chain combines TRBV27 with TRBJ2-1; a possible D gene is TRBD2 (5 bases). The CDR3 sequence is 13 residues long. V was trimmed by 5 bases and J by 8 bases, leaving 13 bases between them. Germline CDR1 MNHEY, CDR2 SMNVEV (reference sequence). CDR3 sequence reads: CASSHSGSDEQFF. The CDR3, as DNA: TGTGCCAGCAGTCACAGCGGTAGCGATGAGCAGTTCTTC.

V is TRBV5-1 and J is TRBJ2-7, with 7 bases lining up with TRBD1. Trimming at V came to 0 bases and at J to 7 bases, leaving 10 bases not matched to a gene. This CDR3 is built from 15 residues. Germline CDR1 is SGHRS and CDR2 is YFSETQ. CDR3 region: CASSLVEGAPDEQYF. CDR3 nucleotide sequence: TGCGCCAGCAGCTTGGTAGAGGGGGCACCTGATGAGCAGTACTTC. Using reference TRBV5-1 and TRBJ2-7 for the parts outside the CDR3, the full variable domain is KAGVTQTPRYLIKTRGQQVTLSCSPISGHRSVSWYQQTPGQGLQFLFEYFSETQRNKGNFPGRFSGRQFSNSRSEMNVSTLELGDSALYLCASSLVEGAPDEQYFGPGTRLTVT.

In this sample, this clonotype turned up many times. The chain recombines TRBV27 with TRBJ2-7; TRBD1 aligns across 7 bases. Trimming took 6 bases from V and 4 from J; bases not matched to a gene: 12. CDR1 and CDR2 from the germline V gene are MNHEY and SMNVEV (reference sequence). This CDR3 spans 15 amino acids. The DNA for the CDR3 is TGTGCCAGCAGACCAGAGGCAGGGGGTCCGTACGAGCAGTACTTC. It specifies CASRPEAGGPYEQYF.

This clonotype was detected only a few times. The chain has TRBV28 and TRBJ1-2; D remains unclear. This CDR3 comprises 14 residues. The germline V gene has CDR1 MDHEN and CDR2 SYDVKM. Trimming pared 10 bases from V and 4 bases from J, leaving 19 bases between. CDR3 loop: CATSLDREIYGYTF. CDR3 DNA sequence: TGTGCCACGTCCCTCGACCGTGAGATCTATGGCTACACCTTC.

The table lists this clonotype with many counts. The chain joins TRBV27 to TRBJ2-7, with D possibly being TRBD1 or TRBD2 (5 bases each). The V end lost 4 bases, the J end lost 3 bases, and 22 bases lay between the germline ends. The germline V gene encodes CDR1 MNHEY and CDR2 SMNVEV (reference sequence). The CDR3 spans 17 residues. The CDR3 DNA follows: TGTGCCAGCAGTTGGGGAATGGGACGCCCGGATTACTACGAGCAGTACTTC. This encodes CASSWGMGRPDYYEQYF.

This clonotype has a handful of counts. J is TRBJ1-3 and V is TRBV29-1; a possible D gene is TRBD1 (6 bases). The CDR3 is 14 amino acids. Germline CDR1 is SQVTM and CDR2 is ANQGSEA. V was trimmed by 0 bases and J by 4 bases, leaving 10 bases between them. This chain's CDR3 is CSVEDRGAGNTIYF. The CDR3 nucleotides are TGCAGCGTTGAAGATCGGGGGGCGGGAAACACCATATATTTT.

This clonotype was seen repeatedly, ten times or more. J is TRBJ2-3 and V is TRBV28, with 7 bases lining up with TRBD2. Germline lookup yields CDR1 MDHEN and CDR2 SYDVKM. The CDR3 runs to 16 residues. With V trimmed by 5 bases and J by 4 bases, 12 bases remained unmatched. The CDR3 loop reads CASSPSAGRVSDTQYF. The DNA for the CDR3 is TGTGCCAGCAGTCCCTCTGCGGGGAGGGTATCAGATACGCAGTATTTT. Using reference TRBV28 and TRBJ2-3 for the parts outside the CDR3, the full variable domain is DVKVTQSSRYLVKRTGEKVFLECVQDMDHENMFWYRQDPGLGLRLIYFSYDVKMKEKGDIPEGYSVSREKKERFSLILESASTNQTSMYLCASSPSAGRVSDTQYFGPGTRLTVL.

This clonotype was recorded at least ten times. The J gene is TRBJ2-1, the V gene TRBV29-1; D remains ambiguous. In germline, CDR1 is SQVTM, CDR2 ANQGSEA. V lost 7 bases to trimming and J lost 6 bases, with 10 bases between them. The CDR3 spans 11 residues. The CDR3 DNA reads TGCAGCGCCCCTTCCGGCAATGAGCAGTTCTTC. It encodes CSAPSGNEQFF.

This clonotype has at least ten counts. This chain uses TRBV20-1 with TRBJ2-7; D is uncertain. The CDR3 has 11 residues. The V end lost 5 bases, the J end lost 6 bases, and 11 bases lay between the germline ends. The germline CDR1 and CDR2 sequences are DFQATT and SNEGSKA (reference sequence). CDR3 bases: TGCAGTGCTCCTGAATCTACCGAGCAGTACTTC. Protein product: CSAPESTEQYF.

This clonotype was counted many times. V gene TRBV30 combines with J gene TRBJ1-1; D may be TRBD1 (5 bases). The CDR3 is 12 residues long. The germline gives CDR1 GTSNPN, CDR2 SVGIG (reference sequence). Trimming pared 8 bases from V and 1 base from J, leaving 11 bases between. In DNA form, the CDR3 reads TGTGCCCAGGGACGGACGAACACTGAAGCTTTCTTT. It encodes CAQGRTNTEAFF.

This clonotype came up many times. V is TRBV11-2 and J is TRBJ2-2; D may correspond to TRBD1 or TRBD2 (5 bases each). The CDR3 contains 17 residues. Trimming removed 4 bases at V and 3 bases at J, with 18 bases between. In germline, CDR1 is SGHAT, CDR2 FQNNGV. The CDR3 DNA follows: TGTGCCAGCAGCTCAGGGAATGCTGGGGGTCACACCGGGGAGCTGTTTTTT. Protein: CASSSGNAGGHTGELFF.

This clonotype was observed a handful of times. The chain employs TRBV12-5 and TRBJ2-3; 7 nucleotides agree with TRBD2. CDR1 and CDR2 (germline): LGHNT, FRNRAP. The CDR3 is 14 amino acids. V lost 6 bases, J lost 0 bases, and 3 bases stayed unmatched. The CDR3 DNA follows: TGTGCTAGTGGAAAGACTAGCAGCACAGATACGCAGTATTTT. It yields the protein CASGKTSSTDTQYF.

This clonotype appeared a few times. V and J are TRBV6-1 and TRBJ2-1; 11 bases line up with TRBD2. The CDR3 consists of 19 residues. Germline V CDR1 and CDR2: MNHNS, SASEGT. Losses at the gene ends were 6 bases for V and 1 base for J; bases not matched to a gene: 14. For the CDR3, the DNA is TGTGCCAGCAGCCATCCGACTAGCGGGATTTTTGAGTCCTACAATGAGCAGTTCTTC. This gives the protein CASSHPTSGIFESYNEQFF.